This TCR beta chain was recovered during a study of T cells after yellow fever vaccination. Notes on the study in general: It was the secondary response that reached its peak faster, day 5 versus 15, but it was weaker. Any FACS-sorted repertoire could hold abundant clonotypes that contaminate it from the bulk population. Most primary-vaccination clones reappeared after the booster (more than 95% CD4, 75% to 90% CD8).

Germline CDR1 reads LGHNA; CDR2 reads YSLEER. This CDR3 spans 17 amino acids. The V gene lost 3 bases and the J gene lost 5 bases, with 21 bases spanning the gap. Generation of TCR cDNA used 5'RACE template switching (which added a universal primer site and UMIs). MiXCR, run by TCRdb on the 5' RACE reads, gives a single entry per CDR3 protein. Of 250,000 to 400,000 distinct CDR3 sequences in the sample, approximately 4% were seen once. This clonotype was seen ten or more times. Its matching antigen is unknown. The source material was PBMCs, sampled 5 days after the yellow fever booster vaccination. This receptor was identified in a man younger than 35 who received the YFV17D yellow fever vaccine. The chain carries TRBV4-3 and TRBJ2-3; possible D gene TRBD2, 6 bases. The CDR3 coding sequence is TGCGCCAGCAGCCAGGGTAGGGACCGTCGGAGGGGAGATACGCAGTATTTT. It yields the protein CASSQGRDRRRGDTQYF.